This T cell receptor (beta chain) is from a study of cytomegalovirus exposure and HLA in healthy donors. Primers: 60 Vbeta forward and 13 Jbeta reverse. Sequencing used immunoSEQ multiplex PCR; TCRdb keeps in-frame clones, though not all of them. In the table there are roughly 190,000 clones, roughly four fifths of which are singletons. Study-level findings and limits: Immune exposure data for these donors was limited to CMV serostatus.

This clone has just a few counts. Its cognate antigen is unknown. Sample: PBMCs. The source is a woman aged 18 to 35 in good health and CMV-seronegative.

CDR3 sequence: CASSPRRRDPLYGYTF. CDR3 coding DNA: TGTGCCAGCAGTCCCAGGCGGAGGGACCCTTTGTATGGCTACACCTTC. V is TRBV7-9 and J is TRBJ1-2, with a tentative D call TRBD1 (5 bases). Germline loops: CDR1 SEHNR, CDR2 FQNEAQ (reference sequence). The V end lost 6 bases, the J end lost 5 bases, and 22 bases lay between the germline ends. This CDR3 is built from 16 residues.